This T cell receptor (beta chain) derives from a study of T cell responses to AZD1222 COVID-19 vaccine. Study conclusions and caveats: Unmutated variant regions reportedly attract nearly half of all spike-specific TCRs.

Assay used: immunoSEQ multiplex PCR; TCRdb lists only in-frame clones, some missing. The data show about 100,000 clones, over 85% seen once. A remark on this clone: Its antigen is not known.

Germline assignment: CDR1 SGHAT and CDR2 FQNNGV. The CDR3 length is 11 residues. V was trimmed by 6 bases and J by 8 bases, leaving 9 bases between them. Sample: peripheral blood, taken on day 0 of AZD1222 vaccination. The rearrangement joins TRBV11-2 to TRBJ2-3; no definite D call. The sequence was collected from an adult in good health. The CDR3 bases are TGTGCCAGCAGTCCAGCTCGTACGCAGTATTTT. Its protein is CASSPARTQYF.